The entry below gives a single T cell receptor (beta chain) sequence along with its context. The data stem from a study of blood T cell repertoires in COVID-19. Study overall: Sources were T cells, B-cell-depleted T cells, or PBMCs; the material itself was cDNA or gDNA.

Here immunoSEQ multiplex PCR was the method, and the copy in TCRdb shows in-frame clones only, minus some. Of around 200,000 clones detected, roughly four fifths appear once; the ten largest clones hold around 9%. Germline-derived CDR1 and CDR2 are SGHNT and YYREEE (reference sequence). V was clipped by 2 bases and J by 5 bases, with 4 bases between them. The CDR3 is 11 residues long. Cohort placement rested on clinical history that participants reported themselves. The sample taken for sequencing was PBMCs or T cells enriched from blood (not recorded which). The J gene is TRBJ2-5, the V gene TRBV5-4; D ambiguous. The receptor was derived from a man aged 40-50 years who had recovered from COVID-19. The CDR3, as DNA: TGTGCCAGCAGCTTCCTGGAGACCCAGTACTTC. It translates to CASSFLETQYF.